The T cell receptor beta chain described here comes from a study of shared clonotypes between healthy human individuals (dated by TCRdb to 2018 to 2020). Turning to the overall study: Three men and a couple of women, aged 18 to 49 years, made up the cohort. For each donor, three plates each were used for CD4 naive and CD4 memory, two plates were used for CD8 naive, and one plate was used for CD8 memory. The study deeply sequenced blood TCR repertoires of about 5 healthy adults to estimate repertoire size and the extent of clonotype sharing between individuals. To increase sequencing depth and limit assay-specific biases, different laboratories used diverse techniques to prepare libraries and sequence TCR repertoires. Leukapheresis yielded between about 0.9 and 9.5 billion PBMCs per donor.

Taken from the germline V gene (reference sequence), the CDR1 and CDR2 loops are LNHDA and SQIVND. The germline V end is reduced by 1 base and the J end by 7 bases; junction bases left unmatched: 7. Counted from cysteine to phenylalanine, this CDR3 has 17 amino acids. Of all the DNA, just the CDR3 is kept, 51 bases in frame from base 1. Using the deep immunoSEQ assay, TCR CDR3 regions were amplified from genomic DNA by multiplex PCR. For each cell subset, the extracted genomic DNA was distributed evenly across all wells of several immunoSEQ 96-well plates, and each plate served as one replicate. For sorted subsets, around 0.2 ug of genomic DNA, equivalent to some 33,000 T cell genomes, went into each replicate PCR. Purified libraries were measured with a Qubit 3.0 fluorometer, size-checked on a Bioanalyzer 2100, and measured again with the KAPA Library Quantification kit. Every immunoSEQ 96-well plate was sequenced on a separate single-read 150-cycle Illumina NextSeq 550 flow cell. In the paper's pipeline: Because only junctional sequences without quality scores were contained in the immunoSEQ output, filtering matching that applied to full-length reads could not be performed. To assign V/J genes and CDR3, sequences were annotated using PyIR, a Python wrapper for IgBLAST v1.9, with IMGT germline references. Reads were filtered out if the reads had weak V/J assignments (E-value above 1e-6), no CDR3, stop codons, out-of-frame junctions, or ambiguous translated residues. V3J clonotypes were defined as sequences sharing an identical inferred V gene, J gene, and CDR3 amino acid sequence. Percentage overlap between repertoires was calculated by dividing the number of shared unique clonotypes by the size of the smaller repertoire. Repertoire richness was assessed with RTK rarefaction, the Chao1 estimator, and Recon v2.1 estimates of unobserved clonotypes. Generation probabilities for all TCRbeta clonotypes obtained by the gDNA method from four donors were computed using OLGA. TCRdb mirrors the immuneACCESS table, restricted to in-frame sequences. Some clones are absent from its copies; in checked studies, under half trace to an unresolved V gene, and the reason for the others is unknown. That table is the source of V, J and clone size, and D and trimming were worked out from the DNA. This sample gives about 2 million clones in total; about 95% of them show up just once. The ten top clones hold approximately 1.2% of the sample.

The full study reports these points: The genetic and exposure-history diversity represented was limited by the small number of donors. Even with the large sequencing depth, rarefaction of the sorted-subset datasets indicated that sequencing was incomplete. Compared with non-shared clonotypes, the clonotypes found in all four sorted-subset donors had higher generation probabilities. Sampling was restricted to blood, and TCR repertoires in tissues likely differ from the TCR repertoires found in blood. Approximately 5% of naive CD4, 3% to 3.5% of naive CD8, roughly 2.4% of memory CD4, and around 0.4% of memory CD8 clonotypes were shared across several donors. Pairwise subsampling indicated that sequencing depth was expected to affect the degree of clonotype sharing among donors. Naive subsets generally had larger estimated clonotype richness than memory subsets did.

Worth noting for this clone: Its specific antigen is unknown. No base quality values were provided; no much bigger clone lies one nucleotide off.

CD8 naive samples consisted of CD45RO-negative cells that were positively selected for CCR7, yielding a CD45RA+CCR7+ population without TemRA cells. Donors were healthy HIV-negative adults with no recently reported acute infections or vaccinations. Every donor was a Caucasian adult living in Nashville, Tennessee, USA. Blood was collected by leukapheresis, and PBMCs were isolated by Ficoll-Histopaque density gradient centrifugation and then cryopreserved in liquid nitrogen vapor phase. Analytical flow cytometry was used to check the purity and quantity of every magnetically sorted T cell population. Genomic DNA was isolated from each sorted fraction and quantified by UV absorbance on a Nanodrop 2000c.

This chain joins TRBV19 to TRBJ1-4; 12 central nucleotides agree with TRBD1. Sequencing was carried out using naive CD8+ T cells sorted from blood. The cell subset or site label, read with the paper, signifies: CD45RA+CCR7+. The TCR comes from a man younger than 35 in good health. The nucleotide sequence reads as follows: TGTGCCAGTAGTATAGGATGGGGACAGGGGGCGAGTGAAAAACTGTTTTTT. This sequence encodes CASSIGWGQGASEKLFF.